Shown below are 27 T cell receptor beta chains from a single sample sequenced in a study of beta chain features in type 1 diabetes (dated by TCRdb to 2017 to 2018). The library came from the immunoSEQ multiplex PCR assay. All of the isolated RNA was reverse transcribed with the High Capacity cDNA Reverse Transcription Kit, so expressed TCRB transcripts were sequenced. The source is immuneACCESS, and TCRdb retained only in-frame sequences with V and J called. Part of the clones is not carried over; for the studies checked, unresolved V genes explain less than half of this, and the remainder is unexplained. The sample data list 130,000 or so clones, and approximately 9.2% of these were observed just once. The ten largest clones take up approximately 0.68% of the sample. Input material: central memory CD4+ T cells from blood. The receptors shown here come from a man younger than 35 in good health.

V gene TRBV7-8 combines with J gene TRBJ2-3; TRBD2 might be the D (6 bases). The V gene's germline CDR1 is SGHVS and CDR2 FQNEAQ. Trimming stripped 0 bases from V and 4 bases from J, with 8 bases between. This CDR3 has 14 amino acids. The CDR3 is CASSLAASADTQYF. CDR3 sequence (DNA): TGTGCCAGCAGCTTAGCGGCTAGCGCAGATACGCAGTATTTT.

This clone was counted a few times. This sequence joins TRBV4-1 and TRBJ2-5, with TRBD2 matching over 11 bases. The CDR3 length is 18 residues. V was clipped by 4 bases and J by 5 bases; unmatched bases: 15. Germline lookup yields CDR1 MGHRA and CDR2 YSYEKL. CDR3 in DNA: TGCGCCAGCAGCCGAGACGTGTCTAGCGGGGGGCAGGGGGAGACCCAGTACTTC. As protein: CASSRDVSSGGQGETQYF.

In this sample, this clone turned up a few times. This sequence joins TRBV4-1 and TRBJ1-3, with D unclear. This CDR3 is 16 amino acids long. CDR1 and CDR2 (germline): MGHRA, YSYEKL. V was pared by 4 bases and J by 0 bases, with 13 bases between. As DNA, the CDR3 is TGCGCCAGCAGCCTTGCGGCGGGGAACTCTGGAAACACCATATATTTT. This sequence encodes CASSLAAGNSGNTIYF.

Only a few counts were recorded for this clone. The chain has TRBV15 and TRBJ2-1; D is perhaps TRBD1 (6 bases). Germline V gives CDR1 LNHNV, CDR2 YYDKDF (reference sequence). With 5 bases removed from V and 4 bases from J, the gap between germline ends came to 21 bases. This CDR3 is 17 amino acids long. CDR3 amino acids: CATSPRGRTPGYNEQFF. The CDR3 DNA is TGTGCCACCAGCCCCAGGGGAAGGACGCCTGGTTACAATGAGCAGTTCTTC.

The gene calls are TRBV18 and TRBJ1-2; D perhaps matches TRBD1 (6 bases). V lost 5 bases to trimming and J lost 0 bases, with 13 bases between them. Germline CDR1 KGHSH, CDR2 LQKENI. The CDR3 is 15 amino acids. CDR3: CASSSRDISNYGYTF. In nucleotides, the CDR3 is TGTGCCAGCTCATCACGGGACATCTCTAACTATGGCTACACCTTC.

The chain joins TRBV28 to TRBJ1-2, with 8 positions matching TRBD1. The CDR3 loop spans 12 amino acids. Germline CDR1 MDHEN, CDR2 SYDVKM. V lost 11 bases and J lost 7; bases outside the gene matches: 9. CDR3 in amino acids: CAAGRGRSGYTF. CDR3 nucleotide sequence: TGTGCCGCGGGCAGGGGGCGAAGTGGCTACACCTTC.

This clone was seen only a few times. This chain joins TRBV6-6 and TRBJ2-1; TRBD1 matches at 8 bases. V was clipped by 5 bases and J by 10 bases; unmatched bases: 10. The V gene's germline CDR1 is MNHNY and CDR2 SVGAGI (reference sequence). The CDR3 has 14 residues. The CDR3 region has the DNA TGTGCCAGCAGTCAAGGTGGCCGGACAGGGGAGCAGTTCTTC. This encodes CASSQGGRTGEQFF.

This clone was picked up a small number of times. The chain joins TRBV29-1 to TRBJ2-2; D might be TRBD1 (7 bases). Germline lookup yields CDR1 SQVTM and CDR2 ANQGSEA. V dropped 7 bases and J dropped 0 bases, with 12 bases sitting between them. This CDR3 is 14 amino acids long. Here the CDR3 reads CSASGGTNTGELFF. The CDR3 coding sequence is TGCAGCGCCTCAGGGGGGACGAACACCGGGGAGCTGTTTTTT.

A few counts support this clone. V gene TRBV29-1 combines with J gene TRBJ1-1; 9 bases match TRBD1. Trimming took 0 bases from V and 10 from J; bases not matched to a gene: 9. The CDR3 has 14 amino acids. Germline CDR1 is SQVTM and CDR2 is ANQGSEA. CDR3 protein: CSVEDQGQGLRAFF. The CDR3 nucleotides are TGCAGCGTTGAAGATCAGGGACAGGGTCTCAGAGCTTTCTTT.

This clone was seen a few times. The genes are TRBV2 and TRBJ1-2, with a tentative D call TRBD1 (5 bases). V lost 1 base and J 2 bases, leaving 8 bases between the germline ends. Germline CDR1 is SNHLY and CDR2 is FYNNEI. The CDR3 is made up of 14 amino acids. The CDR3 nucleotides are TGTGCCAGCAGTGAAGACAGGTTAAACTATGGCTACACCTTC. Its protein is CASSEDRLNYGYTF. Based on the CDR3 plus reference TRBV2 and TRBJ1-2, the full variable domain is EPEVTQTPSHQVTQMGQEVILRCVPISNHLYFYWYRQILGQKVEFLVSFYNNEISEKSEIFDDQFSVERPDGSNFTLKIRSTKLEDSAMYFCASSEDRLNYGYTFGSGTRLTVV.

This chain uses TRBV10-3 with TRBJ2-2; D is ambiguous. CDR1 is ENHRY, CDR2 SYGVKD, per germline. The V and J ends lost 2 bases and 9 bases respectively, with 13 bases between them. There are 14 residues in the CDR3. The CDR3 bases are TGTGCCATCAGTGAGGAACCAACAGCCCGGGAGCTGTTTTTT. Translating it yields CAISEEPTARELFF.

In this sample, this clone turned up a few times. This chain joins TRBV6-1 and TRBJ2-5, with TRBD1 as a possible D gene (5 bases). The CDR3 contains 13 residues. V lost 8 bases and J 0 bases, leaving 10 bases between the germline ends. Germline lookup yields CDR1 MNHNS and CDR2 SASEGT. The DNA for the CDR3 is TGTGCCAGCGGCAGACAGTACCAAGAGACCCAGTACTTC. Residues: CASGRQYQETQYF.

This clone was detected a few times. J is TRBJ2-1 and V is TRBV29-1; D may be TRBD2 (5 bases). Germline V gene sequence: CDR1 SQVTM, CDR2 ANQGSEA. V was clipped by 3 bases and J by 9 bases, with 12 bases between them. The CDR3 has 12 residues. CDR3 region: CSVEGEGTEQFF. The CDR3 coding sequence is TGCAGCGTTGAGGGCGAGGGTACTGAGCAGTTCTTC.

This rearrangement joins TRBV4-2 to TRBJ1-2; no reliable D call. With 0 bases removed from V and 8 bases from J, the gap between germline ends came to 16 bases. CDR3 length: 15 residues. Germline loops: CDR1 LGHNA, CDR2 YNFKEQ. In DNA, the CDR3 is TGTGCCAGCAGCCAAGATCGGAGGTCTTATGAAGGCTACACCTTC. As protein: CASSQDRRSYEGYTF.

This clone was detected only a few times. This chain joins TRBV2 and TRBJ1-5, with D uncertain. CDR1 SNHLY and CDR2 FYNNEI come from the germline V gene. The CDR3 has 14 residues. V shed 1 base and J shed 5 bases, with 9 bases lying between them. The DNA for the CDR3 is TGTGCCAGCAGTGAAGGATATAGATATCAGCCCCAGCATTTT. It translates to CASSEGYRYQPQHF.

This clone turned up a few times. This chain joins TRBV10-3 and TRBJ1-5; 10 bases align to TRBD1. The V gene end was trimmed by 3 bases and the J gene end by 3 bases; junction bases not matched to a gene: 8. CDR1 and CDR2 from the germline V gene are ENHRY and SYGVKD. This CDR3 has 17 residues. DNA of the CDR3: TGTGCCATCAGTGACCAAGGGACAGGGGTATACAATCAGCCCCAGCATTTT. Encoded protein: CAISDQGTGVYNQPQHF.

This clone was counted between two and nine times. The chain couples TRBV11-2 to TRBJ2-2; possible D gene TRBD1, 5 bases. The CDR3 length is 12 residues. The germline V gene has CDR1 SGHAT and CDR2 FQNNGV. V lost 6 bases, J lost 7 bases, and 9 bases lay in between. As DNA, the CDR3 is TGTGCCAGCAGTTGGGGCGGCGGGGAGCTGTTTTTT. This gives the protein CASSWGGGELFF. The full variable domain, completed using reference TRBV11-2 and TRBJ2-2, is EAGVAQSPRYKIIEKRQSVAFWCNPISGHATLYWYQQILGQGPKLLIQFQNNGVVDDSQLPKDRFSAERLKGVDSTLKIQPAKLEDSAVYLCASSWGGGELFFGEGSRLTVL.

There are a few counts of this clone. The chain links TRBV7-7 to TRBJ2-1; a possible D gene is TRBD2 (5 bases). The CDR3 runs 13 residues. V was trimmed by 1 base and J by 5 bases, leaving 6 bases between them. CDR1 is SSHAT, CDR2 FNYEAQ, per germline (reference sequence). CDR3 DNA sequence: TGTGCCAGCAGCTTAGAGCGGCACAATGAGCAGTTCTTC. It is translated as CASSLERHNEQFF.

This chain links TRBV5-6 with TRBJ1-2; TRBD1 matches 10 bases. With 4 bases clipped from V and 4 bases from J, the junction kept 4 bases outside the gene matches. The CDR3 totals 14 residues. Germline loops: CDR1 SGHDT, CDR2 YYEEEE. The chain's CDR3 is CASSRTGGVYGYTF. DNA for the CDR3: TGTGCCAGCAGCCGGACAGGGGGTGTCTATGGCTACACCTTC.

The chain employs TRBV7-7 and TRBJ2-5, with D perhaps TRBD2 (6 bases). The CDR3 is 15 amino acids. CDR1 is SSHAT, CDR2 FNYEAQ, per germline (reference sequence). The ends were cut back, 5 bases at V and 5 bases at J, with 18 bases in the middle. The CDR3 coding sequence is TGTGCCAGCAGCCGTGAAGGACCTGGGGGGGAGACCCAGTACTTC. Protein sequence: CASSREGPGGETQYF. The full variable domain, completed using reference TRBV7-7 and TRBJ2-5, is GAGVSQSPRYKVTKRGQDVTLRCDPISSHATLYWYQQALGQGPEFLTYFNYEAQPDKSGLPSDRFSAERPEGSISTLTIQRTEQRDSAMYRCASSREGPGGETQYFGPGTRLLVL.

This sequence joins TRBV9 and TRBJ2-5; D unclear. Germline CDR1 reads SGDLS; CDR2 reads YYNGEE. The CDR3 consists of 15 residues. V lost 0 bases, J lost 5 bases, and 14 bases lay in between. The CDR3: CASSVDQAIQETQYF. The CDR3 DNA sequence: TGTGCCAGCAGCGTAGATCAGGCTATTCAGGAGACCCAGTACTTC.

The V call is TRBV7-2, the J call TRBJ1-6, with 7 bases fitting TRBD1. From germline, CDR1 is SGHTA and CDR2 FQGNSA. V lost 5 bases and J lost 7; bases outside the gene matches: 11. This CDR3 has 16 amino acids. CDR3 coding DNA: TGTGCCAGCAGCCAGACTGACAGGGATTGGAATTCACCCCTCCACTTT. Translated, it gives CASSQTDRDWNSPLHF.

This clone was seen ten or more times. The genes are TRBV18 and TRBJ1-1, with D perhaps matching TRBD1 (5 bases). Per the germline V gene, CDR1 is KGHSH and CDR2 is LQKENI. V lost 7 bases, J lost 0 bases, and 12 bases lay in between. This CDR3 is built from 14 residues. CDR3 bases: TGTGCCAGCTTTGGTCCGGACATGAACACTGAAGCTTTCTTT. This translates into CASFGPDMNTEAFF.

CDR3 sequence reads: CASSPGTGNQETQYF. CDR3 in DNA: TGTGCCAGCAGCCCCGGGACAGGGAACCAAGAGACCCAGTACTTC. V gene TRBV5-4 combines with J gene TRBJ2-5; 9 bases line up with TRBD1. The CDR3 length is 15 residues. V lost 4 bases and J lost 0; bases outside the gene matches: 4. Germline CDR1 SGHNT, CDR2 YYREEE (reference sequence). Variable domain in full (rest from reference TRBV5-4 and TRBJ2-5): ETGVTQSPTHLIKTRGQQVTLRCSSQSGHNTVSWYQQALGQGPQFIFQYYREEENGRGNFPPRFSGLQFPNYSSELNVNALELDDSALYLCASSPGTGNQETQYFGPGTRLLVL.

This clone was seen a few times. This chain's CDR3 is CASSWQSNTEAFF. The CDR3 nucleotides are TGTGCCAGTAGTTGGCAGTCGAACACTGAAGCTTTCTTT. V and J are TRBV19 and TRBJ1-1; D is uncertain. The CDR3 is 13 residues long. From germline, CDR1 is LNHDA and CDR2 SQIVND (reference sequence). The V end lost 5 bases, the J end lost 1 base, and 8 bases lay between the germline ends. The whole variable domain, remainder taken from reference TRBV19 and TRBJ1-1, is DGGITQSPKYLFRKEGQNVTLSCEQNLNHDAMYWYRQDPGQGLRLIYYSQIVNDFQKGDIAEGYSVSREKKESFPLTVTSAQKNPTAFYLCASSWQSNTEAFFGQGTRLTVV.

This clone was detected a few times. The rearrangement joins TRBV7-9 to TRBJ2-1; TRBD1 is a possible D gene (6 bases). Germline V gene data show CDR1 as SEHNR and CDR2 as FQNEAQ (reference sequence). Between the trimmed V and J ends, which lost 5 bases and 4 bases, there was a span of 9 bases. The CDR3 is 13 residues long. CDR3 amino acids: CASSPQGYNEQFF. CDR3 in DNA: TGTGCCAGCAGCCCACAGGGATACAATGAGCAGTTCTTC.

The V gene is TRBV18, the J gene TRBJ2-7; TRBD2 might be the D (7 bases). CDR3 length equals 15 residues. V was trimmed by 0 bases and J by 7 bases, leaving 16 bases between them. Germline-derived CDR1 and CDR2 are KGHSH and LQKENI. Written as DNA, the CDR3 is TGTGCCAGCTCACCACCATCGGGGGGCACTTTTGAGCAGTACTTC. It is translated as CASSPPSGGTFEQYF.